A single sample is the source of the 26 T cell receptor beta chains below, sequenced in a study of cytomegalovirus exposure and HLA in healthy donors. The PCR used 60 Vbeta and 13 Jbeta primers. The method was immunoSEQ multiplex PCR; TCRdb's version includes in-frame clones alone and lacks a portion of them. The sample gives about 98,000 clones, under 80% of which show up once; approximately 2% is in the top ten. The sequenced sample was PBMCs. Source of these receptors: a male donor in good health and CMV-seronegative.

DNA of the CDR3: TGTGCCAGCTCTCGTGACAGGAACCAAGAGACCCAGTACTTC. This sequence encodes CASSRDRNQETQYF. V is TRBV18 and J is TRBJ2-5; possibly TRBD1 for D (6 bases). Per the germline V gene, CDR1 is KGHSH and CDR2 is LQKENI. The CDR3 length is 14 residues. Trimming cost V 6 bases and J 0 bases, with 11 bases left between them.

The chain has TRBV28 and TRBJ2-7, with 7 bases aligning to TRBD1. After removal of 8 bases from V and 2 bases from J, the junction contained 6 bases not matched to a gene. In germline, CDR1 is MDHEN, CDR2 SYDVKM. The CDR3 covers 13 residues. CDR3: CASGEGGAYEQYF. In DNA form, the CDR3 reads TGTGCCAGCGGGGAAGGGGGCGCCTACGAGCAGTACTTC.

The chain combines TRBV7-8 with TRBJ2-7, with 9 bases lining up with TRBD1. This CDR3 has 16 residues. V trimming: 0 bases; J trimming: 4 bases; junction bases outside the gene matches: 7. CDR1 and CDR2 (germline): SGHVS, FQNEAQ. This chain's CDR3 is CASSLASTGGRYEQYF. The DNA of the CDR3 is TGTGCCAGCAGCTTAGCGTCTACAGGGGGCAGGTACGAGCAGTACTTC.

V usage is TRBV4-1 and J usage is TRBJ2-1; 8 bases fit TRBD2. Trimming at V came to 0 bases and at J to 5 bases, leaving 9 bases not matched to a gene. CDR1 is MGHRA, CDR2 YSYEKL, per germline. The CDR3 contains 17 residues. CDR3 DNA: TGCGCCAGCAGCCAAGAGGGAAGCGGGAGTTGGAACAATGAGCAGTTCTTC. It codes for CASSQEGSGSWNNEQFF.

There are a few counts of this clone. The V gene is TRBV6-4, the J gene TRBJ2-3, with TRBD2 matching 9 bases. The germline V gene has CDR1 MRHNA and CDR2 SNTAGT. V was clipped by 2 bases and J by 4 bases; unmatched bases: 1. The CDR3 is 14 residues long. The CDR3 here is CASSDAGGPDTQYF. The DNA of the CDR3 is TGTGCCAGCAGTGACGCGGGAGGGCCAGATACGCAGTATTTT.

J is TRBJ2-5 and V is TRBV2; 10 nucleotides match TRBD2. The V gene end was trimmed by 4 bases and the J gene end by 5 bases; junction bases not matched to a gene: 4. Per the germline V gene, CDR1 is SNHLY and CDR2 is FYNNEI. The CDR3 loop spans 14 amino acids. CDR3 DNA sequence: TGTGCCAGCAGTGTGCTAGCGGGAGAGGAGACCCAGTACTTC. Encoded protein: CASSVLAGEETQYF.

The table lists this clone with many counts. This sequence joins TRBV2 and TRBJ2-3; TRBD1 matches 7 bases. The germline CDR1 and CDR2 sequences are SNHLY and FYNNEI. The trim removed 0 bases at V and 11 bases at J, leaving 5 bases unmatched. CDR3 length: 13 residues. The CDR3: CASSEANRGLQYF. The CDR3 region has the DNA TGTGCCAGCAGTGAAGCGAACAGGGGTTTGCAGTATTTT.

A single count supports this clone. The chain combines TRBV4-2 with TRBJ2-7, with 7 nucleotides matching TRBD1. The V and J ends lost 0 bases and 3 bases, in that order; junction bases with no gene match: 14. There are 18 residues in the CDR3. Germline CDR1 reads LGHNA; CDR2 reads YNFKEQ. The CDR3 sequence: CASSQDPPQTGILYEQYF. The CDR3 DNA reads as TGTGCCAGCAGCCAAGACCCCCCCCAGACAGGGATACTCTACGAGCAGTACTTC.

This chain joins TRBV28 and TRBJ2-7; 8 nucleotides agree with TRBD1. The V gene's germline CDR1 is MDHEN and CDR2 SYDVKM. CDR3 length equals 18 residues. V shed 4 bases, J shed 0 bases, and the junction held 14 bases outside the gene matches. The CDR3 loop is CASSSPDRAMASSYEQYF. CDR3 bases: TGTGCCAGCAGTTCCCCGGACAGGGCTATGGCCAGCTCCTACGAGCAGTACTTC.

The CDR3 spells CASSDSRYNEQFF. CDR3 nucleotide sequence: TGTGCCAGCAGCGACTCGCGATACAATGAGCAGTTCTTC. The gene calls are TRBV7-9 and TRBJ2-1, with unresolved D. The CDR3 covers 13 residues. Germline values: CDR1 SEHNR, CDR2 FQNEAQ (reference sequence). V shed 5 bases and J shed 4 bases, with 9 bases lying between them.

The rearrangement uses TRBV9 and TRBJ2-2; a possible D gene is TRBD2 (6 bases). Trimming pared 0 bases from V and 3 bases from J, leaving 9 bases between. Germline V gene data show CDR1 as SGDLS and CDR2 as YYNGEE. CDR3 size: 15 residues. The chain's CDR3 is CASSVGGDDTGELFF. The CDR3 DNA is TGTGCCAGCAGCGTAGGCGGGGACGACACCGGGGAGCTGTTTTTT. The whole variable domain, remainder taken from reference TRBV9 and TRBJ2-2, is DSGVTQTPKHLITATGQRVTLRCSPRSGDLSVYWYQQSLDQGLQFLIQYYNGEERAKGNILERFSAQQFPDLHSELNLSSLELGDSALYFCASSVGGDDTGELFFGEGSRLTVL.

The chain combines TRBV6-6 with TRBJ2-1, with a weak D call TRBD2 (5 bases). This CDR3 is 14 amino acids long. The V gene lost 0 bases and the J gene lost 5 bases, with 8 bases spanning the gap. Germline lookup yields CDR1 MNHNY and CDR2 SVGAGI (reference sequence). CDR3: CASSYSSADNEQFF. CDR3 bases: TGTGCCAGCAGTTACTCTAGCGCGGACAATGAGCAGTTCTTC.

The genes are TRBV29-1 and TRBJ2-3; D unresolved. V was shortened by 4 bases and J by 2 bases, with 10 bases between the two germline ends. The CDR3 runs 13 residues. Germline V gene lookup returns CDR1 SQVTM and CDR2 ANQGSEA. For the CDR3, the DNA is TGCAGCGTTGGACAATCCCACACAGATACGCAGTATTTT. As protein: CSVGQSHTDTQYF.

The chain employs TRBV11-2 and TRBJ1-2; no reliable D call. Trimming shortened V by 3 bases and J by 8 bases, and 19 bases separated the two germline ends. CDR1 and CDR2 from the germline V gene are SGHAT and FQNNGV. The CDR3 totals 15 residues. The CDR3 is CASSLEFGVGSGYTF. The CDR3 nucleotides are TGTGCCAGCAGCTTGGAGTTCGGGGTCGGGTCGGGCTACACCTTC.

This chain joins TRBV4-3 and TRBJ1-2; D may be TRBD1 (5 bases). This CDR3 region has 15 residues. Trimming cost V 4 bases and J 7 bases, with 19 bases left between them. Per germline, CDR1 LGHNA and CDR2 YSLEER. The CDR3 bases are TGCGCCAGCAGCCTGGACCGGAGGGGAGGGAGTGGCTACACCTTC. This sequence encodes CASSLDRRGGSGYTF.

In this sample, this clone turned up a few times. The V call is TRBV2, the J call TRBJ2-1; 13 nucleotides agree with TRBD2. V lost 8 bases, J lost 6 bases, and 10 bases stayed unmatched. There are 16 residues in the CDR3. Germline V CDR1 and CDR2: SNHLY, FYNNEI. CDR3 DNA sequence: TGTGCCAGCTCCCAACCCGGACTAGCGGGAGTCAATGAGCAGTTCTTC. The encoded protein is CASSQPGLAGVNEQFF.

This chain connects TRBV9 to TRBJ2-7, with 9 positions matching TRBD2. The CDR3 is made up of 14 amino acids. The ends lost 0 bases at V and 5 bases at J; junction bases unmatched: 3. CDR1 SGDLS and CDR2 YYNGEE come from the germline V gene. CDR3 loop: CASSVELAGNEQYF. The CDR3 coding sequence is TGTGCCAGCAGCGTAGAGCTAGCGGGAAACGAGCAGTACTTC.

This clone occurred a few times. This sample includes further DNA sequences coding for the same CDR3. The chain links TRBV19 to TRBJ2-5; 7 nucleotides align to TRBD2. V lost 3 bases and J lost 1; bases outside the gene matches: 2. CDR1 is LNHDA, CDR2 SQIVND, per germline (reference sequence). This CDR3 spans 14 amino acids. The CDR3 nucleotides are TGTGCCAGTAGTATTTCGGGGGGCCAAGAGACCCAGTACTTC. The encoded protein is CASSISGGQETQYF.

The chain has TRBV6-9 and TRBJ1-1; TRBD1 might be the D (5 bases). Germline values: CDR1 MNHGY, CDR2 SVAAGI. Trimming took 10 bases from V and 2 from J, leaving 20 bases between them. This CDR3 spans 15 amino acids. The CDR3 region has the DNA TGTGCCAACTTGCCCTTTGGGGGAGGCAACACTGAAGCTTTCTTT. It is translated as CANLPFGGGNTEAFF.

V is TRBV5-4 and J is TRBJ1-2; D is ambiguous. V lost 0 bases and J 2 bases, leaving 8 bases between the germline ends. The CDR3 is made up of 14 amino acids. Germline-derived CDR1 and CDR2 are SGHNT and YYREEE (reference sequence). DNA of the CDR3: TGTGCCAGCAGCTTGGAAAAGGAGAACTATGGCTACACCTTC. Protein: CASSLEKENYGYTF. The whole variable domain, filled in from reference TRBV5-4 and TRBJ1-2, reads ETGVTQSPTHLIKTRGQQVTLRCSSQSGHNTVSWYQQALGQGPQFIFQYYREEENGRGNFPPRFSGLQFPNYSSELNVNALELDDSALYLCASSLEKENYGYTFGSGTRLTVV.

V and J are TRBV15 and TRBJ1-1, with no clear D. Deletions cut 0 bases from V and 7 bases from J, with 12 bases between. Germline V gene lookup returns CDR1 LNHNV and CDR2 YYDKDF (reference sequence). The CDR3 is made up of 14 amino acids. As DNA, the CDR3 is TGTGCCACCAGCAGAGATTACGTGCCAGATGAAGCTTTCTTT. Translating it yields CATSRDYVPDEAFF.

The rearrangement joins TRBV7-8 to TRBJ2-5; 10 nucleotides match TRBD2. The germline V gene encodes CDR1 SGHVS and CDR2 FQNEAQ. V lost 5 bases, J lost 4 bases, and 13 bases stayed unmatched. CDR3 length equals 17 residues. DNA of the CDR3: TGTGCCAGCAGCCCCGAGGCCAGCGGGAGGGCCCGAGAGACCCAGTACTTC. Translating it yields CASSPEASGRARETQYF. The full variable domain, its missing parts supplied by reference TRBV7-8 and TRBJ2-5, is GAGVSQSPRYKVAKRGQDVALRCDPISGHVSLFWYQQALGQGPEFLTYFQNEAQLDKSGLPSDRFFAERPEGSVSTLKIQRTQQEDSAVYLCASSPEASGRARETQYFGPGTRLLVL.

On this clone: Other DNA sequences within the sample encode an identical CDR3. The chain links TRBV5-1 to TRBJ1-1; D unclear. The germline V gene encodes CDR1 SGHRS and CDR2 YFSETQ. This CDR3 region has 12 residues. The V gene lost 1 base and the J gene lost 4 bases, with 5 bases spanning the gap. CDR3 region: CASSLPGTEAFF. Written as DNA, the CDR3 is TGCGCCAGCAGCTTGCCGGGCACTGAAGCTTTCTTT.

V usage is TRBV7-8 and J usage is TRBJ2-2, with TRBD2 matching over 7 bases. The ends lost 1 base at V and 4 bases at J; junction bases unmatched: 12. Germline V gene data show CDR1 as SGHVS and CDR2 as FQNEAQ. The CDR3 covers 18 residues. In nucleotides, the CDR3 is TGTGCCAGCAGCTTAGAGTTGGTGCGGGAGTTGGGCACCGGGGAGCTGTTTTTT. Its protein is CASSLELVRELGTGELFF.

V is TRBV19 and J is TRBJ1-2; the D gene is possibly TRBD1 (5 bases). The CDR3 totals 13 residues. Between the trimmed V and J ends, which lost 5 bases and 4 bases, there was a span of 11 bases. In germline, CDR1 is LNHDA, CDR2 SQIVND (reference sequence). The CDR3 nucleotides are TGTGCCAGTAGTTCAGGGCAGAGCTATGGCTACACCTTC. The encoded protein is CASSSGQSYGYTF.

The rearrangement joins TRBV10-3 to TRBJ1-1; maybe TRBD1 (6 bases). Trimming removed 4 bases at V and 0 bases at J, with 12 bases between. The CDR3 contains 15 residues. The germline V gene has CDR1 ENHRY and CDR2 SYGVKD. The CDR3 DNA sequence: TGTGCCATCAGTGCAGGGGACCTAATGAACACTGAAGCTTTCTTT. Residues: CAISAGDLMNTEAFF.